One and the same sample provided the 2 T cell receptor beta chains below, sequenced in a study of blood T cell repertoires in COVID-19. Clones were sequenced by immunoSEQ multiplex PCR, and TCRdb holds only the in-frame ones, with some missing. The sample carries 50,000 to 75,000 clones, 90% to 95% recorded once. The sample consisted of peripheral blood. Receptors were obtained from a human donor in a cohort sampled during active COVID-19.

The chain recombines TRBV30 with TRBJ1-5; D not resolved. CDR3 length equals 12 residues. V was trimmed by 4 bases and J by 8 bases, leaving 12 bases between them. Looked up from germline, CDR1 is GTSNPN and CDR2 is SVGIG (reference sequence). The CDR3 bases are TGTGCCTGGACCCTCACCGGTGAGCCCCAGCATTTT. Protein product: CAWTLTGEPQHF. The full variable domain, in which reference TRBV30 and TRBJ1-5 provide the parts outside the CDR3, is SQTIHQWPATLVQPVGSPLSLECTVEGTSNPNLYWYRQAAGRGLQLLFYSVGIGQISSEVPQNLSASRPQDRQFILSSKKLLLSDSGFYLCAWTLTGEPQHFGDGTRLSIL.

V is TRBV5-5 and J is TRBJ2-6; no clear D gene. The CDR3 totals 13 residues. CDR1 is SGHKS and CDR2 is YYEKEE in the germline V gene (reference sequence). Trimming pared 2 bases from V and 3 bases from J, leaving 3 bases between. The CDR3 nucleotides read TGTGCCAGCAGCTTTAGTGGGGCCAACGTCCTGACTTTC. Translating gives CASSFSGANVLTF.